This entry lists 27 T cell receptor beta chains sequenced from one sample in a study of regulatory T cells in long-lasting Graves disease. Researchers made TCR beta libraries by using iRepertoire HTBI primers and running Arm-PCR on CDR3 regions. TCRdb analysed the multiplex PCR reads with MiXCR anew, one entry per CDR3 protein. This sample has a few hundred thousand distinct CDR3 sequences, with 20% to 30% found just once. Time point given: persistent/refractory GD, antithyroid drugs over 5 years with positive TRAb. PBMC RNA served as the TCR library source. The starting material was peripheral blood mononuclear cells (PBMCs), obtained when the disease was refractory, from a patient treated with antithyroid drugs. The receptors stem from a female donor with Graves disease.

This clonotype was recorded a few times. V gene TRBV20-1 combines with J gene TRBJ2-5; TRBD2 agrees at 14 bases. V gave up 0 bases and J gave up 4 bases; unmatched junction bases: 13. Germline V lookup: CDR1 DFQATT, CDR2 SNEGSKA (reference sequence). This CDR3 has 19 residues. CDR3 loop: CSARDITGTSGSVGETQYF. Written as DNA, the CDR3 is TGCAGTGCTAGAGATATCACCGGGACTAGCGGGAGCGTAGGAGAGACCCAGTACTTC.

Comment on this clonotype: A read error may be the cause here, since a much bigger clone is one base away. The chain is built from TRBV9 and TRBJ1-2, with TRBD1 as a possible D gene (6 bases). Germline V gene sequence: CDR1 SGDLS, CDR2 YYNGEE. V lost 3 bases and J 4 bases, leaving 16 bases between the germline ends. This CDR3 has 15 residues. The CDR3 nucleotides are TGTGCCAGCAGCGCCGGAGGACAGCCTAGCTATGGCTACACCTTC. It translates to CASSAGGQPSYGYTF.

This clonotype was seen a handful of times. The chain combines TRBV18 with TRBJ2-1, with unresolved D. CDR3 size: 14 residues. Trimming stripped 6 bases from V and 2 bases from J, with 11 bases between. Germline assignment: CDR1 KGHSH and CDR2 LQKENI. Here the CDR3 DNA reads TGTGCCAGCTCCCCCCCCCCGCCCTACAATGAGCAGTTCTTC. Encoded protein: CASSPPPPYNEQFF.

This clonotype has only a few counts. V gene TRBV12-3 or TRBV12-4 combines with J gene TRBJ2-7; D gene unclear. V was shortened by 1 base and J by 9 bases, with 10 bases between the two germline ends. This CDR3 is built from 12 residues. The CDR3 loop reads CASSLGGPGQYF. In DNA, the CDR3 is TGTGCCAGCAGTTTAGGGGGTCCAGGGCAGTACTTC.

The table lists this clonotype with many counts. The gene calls are TRBV2 and TRBJ1-2, with D possibly being TRBD1 (5 bases). This CDR3 region has 12 residues. V lost 5 bases, J lost 5 bases, and 9 bases lay in between. The germline gives CDR1 SNHLY, CDR2 FYNNEI. The CDR3 loop reads CASSLDRYGYTF. The CDR3 DNA sequence: TGTGCCAGCAGTTTAGACAGATATGGCTACACCTTC. The full variable domain, rest sourced from reference TRBV2 and TRBJ1-2, is EPEVTQTPSHQVTQMGQEVILRCVPISNHLYFYWYRQILGQKVEFLVSFYNNEISEKSEIFDDQFSVERPDGSNFTLKIRSTKLEDSAMYFCASSLDRYGYTFGSGTRLTVV.

This clonotype turned up a few times. This chain joins TRBV19 and TRBJ1-1; TRBD1 matches 7 bases. Per germline, CDR1 LNHDA and CDR2 SQIVND (reference sequence). The CDR3 is 15 residues long. J was trimmed by 3 bases and V by 5 bases; bases with no gene match: 9. CDR3 residues: CASSPTGTVYTEAFF. CDR3 bases: TGTGCCAGTAGTCCAACCGGGACAGTTTACACTGAAGCTTTCTTT.

This clonotype was detected many times. The chain couples TRBV28 to TRBJ2-7, with 9 bases fitting TRBD1. The CDR3 spans 14 residues. V shed 8 bases and J 5 bases; nucleotides not matched to a gene: 10. Germline lookup yields CDR1 MDHEN and CDR2 SYDVKM. The CDR3 protein is CASAGTGSRHEQYF. The CDR3 coding sequence is TGTGCCAGCGCCGGGACAGGGAGTCGCCACGAGCAGTACTTC.

The chain is built from TRBV7-2 and TRBJ2-7; 7 bases fit TRBD1. There are 15 residues in the CDR3. In germline, CDR1 is SGHTA, CDR2 FQGNSA. The J segment lost 7 bases and the V segment lost 4 bases, leaving 13 bases of the junction unmatched. The DNA of the CDR3 is TGTGCCAGCAGCTCCCAACCAGGGGGAATCTGGGAGCAGTACTTC. Protein sequence: CASSSQPGGIWEQYF.

This clonotype appeared a few times. The rearrangement joins TRBV15 to TRBJ1-5, with TRBD1 as a possible D gene (6 bases). This CDR3 is built from 15 residues. Germline assignment: CDR1 LNHNV and CDR2 YYDKDF (reference sequence). The V and J ends lost 5 bases and 7 bases respectively, with 18 bases between them. The CDR3 loop is CATSAGTTGRQPQHF. For the CDR3, the DNA is TGTGCCACCAGCGCTGGTACCACAGGGCGCCAGCCCCAGCATTTT.

Only a few counts were recorded for this clonotype. The V gene is TRBV20-1, the J gene TRBJ1-5; 9 nucleotides match TRBD1. Germline CDR1 and CDR2: DFQATT and SNEGSKA (reference sequence). J gave up 2 bases and V 6 bases, and 5 bases lay outside the gene matches. CDR3 length: 14 residues. The CDR3 here is CSAPQGAGNQPQHF. The CDR3 nucleotides are TGCAGTGCGCCACAGGGGGCCGGCAATCAGCCCCAGCATTTT.

The V and J genes are TRBV28 and TRBJ2-7; 8 bases agree with TRBD2. Germline CDR1 MDHEN, CDR2 SYDVKM. The CDR3 sequence is 15 residues long. With V trimmed by 2 bases and J by 5 bases, 8 bases remained unmatched. CDR3 bases: TGTGCCAGCAGTTTAATAAGCGGGAGTTCCCACGAGCAGTACTTC. It translates to CASSLISGSSHEQYF.

There are many counts of this clonotype. The chain couples TRBV6-5 to TRBJ2-7; D is possibly TRBD1 or TRBD2 (5 bases each). The germline V and J ends were trimmed by 4 bases and 0 bases, with 13 bases remaining between them. The CDR3 runs 15 residues. CDR1 MNHEY and CDR2 SVGAGI come from the germline V gene. The CDR3 sequence: CASSSSSGGSYEQYF. CDR3 DNA: TGTGCCAGCAGTTCTAGCAGTGGGGGCTCCTACGAGCAGTACTTC.

This clonotype occurred many times. This chain links TRBV28 with TRBJ2-2; no firm D call. Trimming took off 11 bases at V and 0 bases at J, with 13 bases between the two ends. Germline V CDR1 and CDR2: MDHEN, SYDVKM. This CDR3 has 14 amino acids. The CDR3: CAGSMSANTGELFF. The DNA for the CDR3 is TGTGCCGGTTCGATGAGTGCGAACACCGGGGAGCTGTTTTTT.

A few counts support this clonotype. CDR3 loop: CASSPELGGYTF. CDR3 nucleotide sequence: TGTGCCAGCAGCCCGGAGCTAGGGGGCTACACCTTC. The J gene is TRBJ1-2, the V gene TRBV6-2 or TRBV6-3; D is unresolved. Between the trimmed V and J ends, which lost 6 bases and 8 bases, there was a span of 13 bases. The CDR3 is made up of 12 amino acids. Looked up from germline, CDR1 is MNHEY and CDR2 is SVGEGT.

Note on this clonotype: A read error may explain this, as a much larger clone is one base away. The J gene is TRBJ2-5, the V gene TRBV12-5, with 13 bases identical to TRBD2. This CDR3 has 15 residues. The germline V gene encodes CDR1 LGHNT and CDR2 FRNRAP. The CDR3 region is CVSGFGTSGEETQYF. The CDR3 nucleotides read TGTGTTAGTGGTTTCGGGACTAGCGGGGAAGAGACCCAGTACTTC.

The V and J genes are TRBV7-9 and TRBJ2-5; 11 bases are shared with TRBD2. Trimming removed 2 bases from V and 1 base from J; junction bases left unmatched: 3. The CDR3 loop spans 16 amino acids. Per the germline V gene, CDR1 is SEHNR and CDR2 is FQNEAQ (reference sequence). The DNA for the CDR3 is TGTGCCAGCAGCTTATTAGCGGGAGGGAGCCAAGAGACCCAGTACTTC. Protein: CASSLLAGGSQETQYF.

This clonotype has a handful of counts. V and J are TRBV12-3 or TRBV12-4 and TRBJ2-3, with 9 bases lining up with TRBD2. This CDR3 contains 15 residues. With 4 bases clipped from V and 0 bases from J, the junction kept 2 bases outside the gene matches. The CDR3 nucleotides read TGTGCCAGCAGTTCGACTAGCGGCAGCACAGATACGCAGTATTTT. The encoded protein is CASSSTSGSTDTQYF.

This clonotype was picked up a small number of times. The V call is TRBV27, the J call TRBJ2-2; 12 positions match TRBD2. The CDR3 length is 16 residues. Germline V gene sequence: CDR1 MNHEY, CDR2 SMNVEV (reference sequence). With V trimmed by 7 bases and J by 1 base, 4 bases remained unmatched. CDR3 DNA: TGTGCCAGCAATTCACTAGCGGGAGGGAACACCGGGGAGCTGTTTTTT. This sequence encodes CASNSLAGGNTGELFF.

The chain employs TRBV28 and TRBJ1-6; 9 bases are a match to TRBD1. The CDR3 totals 15 residues. V lost 8 bases and J lost 9; bases outside the gene matches: 11. Germline CDR1 is MDHEN and CDR2 is SYDVKM. The CDR3 DNA follows: TGTGCCAGCTTACAAAACAGGGGGCGGGTTTCACCCCTCCACTTT. Protein product: CASLQNRGRVSPLHF.

The J gene is TRBJ2-2, the V gene TRBV13; D uncertain. This CDR3 has 16 residues. Germline V CDR1 and CDR2: PRHDT, FYEKMQ (reference sequence). Trimming left V 11 bases short and J 6 bases short, with 25 bases between. DNA of the CDR3: TGTGCCGGTCACCTAACACTTAAATGTTTAGCCGGGGAGCTGTTTTTT. Residues: CAGHLTLKCLAGELFF.

Only one count was recorded for this clonotype. V usage is TRBV5-1 and J usage is TRBJ2-7; D may correspond to TRBD1 or TRBD2 (5 bases each). Germline CDR1 and CDR2: SGHRS and YFSETQ. V lost 4 bases, J lost 2 bases, and 10 bases lay in between. The CDR3 runs 13 residues. The chain's CDR3 is CASSVGDTYEQYF. As DNA, the CDR3 is TGCGCCAGCAGCGTGGGGGATACCTACGAGCAGTACTTC. The full variable domain, in which reference TRBV5-1 and TRBJ2-7 provide the parts outside the CDR3, is KAGVTQTPRYLIKTRGQQVTLSCSPISGHRSVSWYQQTPGQGLQFLFEYFSETQRNKGNFPGRFSGRQFSNSRSEMNVSTLELGDSALYLCASSVGDTYEQYFGPGTRLTVT.

This clonotype was seen more than once but under ten times. V gene TRBV15 combines with J gene TRBJ2-7; the match to TRBD2 covers 7 bases. Germline V gene lookup returns CDR1 LNHNV and CDR2 YYDKDF (reference sequence). Trimming took 1 base from V and 4 from J; bases not matched to a gene: 10. CDR3 length: 16 residues. The CDR3 is CATSRAGSRTRYEQYF. CDR3 coding DNA: TGTGCCACCAGCAGAGCGGGGAGCCGGACTAGGTACGAGCAGTACTTC.

At least ten counts were recorded for this clonotype. V and J are TRBV7-2 and TRBJ2-5, with D perhaps matching TRBD1 or TRBD2 (5 bases each). Germline loops: CDR1 SGHTA, CDR2 FQGNSA. This CDR3 has 13 amino acids. Trimming pared 5 bases from V and 4 bases from J, leaving 11 bases between. The CDR3: CASSPGRRETQYF. CDR3 coding DNA: TGTGCCAGCAGCCCGGGACGGAGAGAGACCCAGTACTTC. Supplemented by reference TRBV7-2 and TRBJ2-5, the full variable domain reads GAGVSQSPSNKVTEKGKDVELRCDPISGHTALYWYRQSLGQGLEFLIYFQGNSAPDKSGLPSDRFSAERTGGSVSTLTIQRTQQEDSAVYLCASSPGRRETQYFGPGTRLLVL.

In the case of this clonotype: Being one base from a much bigger clone, this may be a read error. The rearrangement uses TRBV28 and TRBJ1-6, with 10 positions matching TRBD1. Per the germline V gene, CDR1 is MDHEN and CDR2 is SYDVKM. The CDR3 has 16 amino acids. The CDR3 is CASRLARDRGRSPFHF. The CDR3 DNA is TGTGCCAGCAGATTGGCCAGGGACAGGGGAAGGTCACCCTTCCACTTT.

This sequence joins TRBV24-1 and TRBJ1-5, with D possibly TRBD1 on 5 matching bases. The CDR3 is 13 amino acids. V was trimmed by 9 bases and J by 3 bases, leaving 11 bases between them. Germline CDR1 is KGHDR and CDR2 is SFDVKD. In DNA, the CDR3 is TGTGCCACCGATGACAGTCTCAATCAGCCCCAGCATTTT. Protein product: CATDDSLNQPQHF.

CDR3 sequence (DNA): TGTGCCAGCAGAAAGAGGGGGCTGAACACTGAAGCTTTCTTT. Translation gives CASRKRGLNTEAFF. The V gene is TRBV6-1, the J gene TRBJ1-1; 7 bases are a match to TRBD1. Germline V lookup: CDR1 MNHNS, CDR2 SASEGT. The CDR3 spans 14 residues. The V gene end was trimmed by 6 bases and the J gene end by 0 bases; junction bases not matched to a gene: 4.

This clonotype has ten or more counts. The chain combines TRBV27 with TRBJ1-6, with a tentative D call TRBD1 (5 bases). Between the trimmed V and J ends, which lost 6 bases and 10 bases, there was a span of 22 bases. CDR3 size: 16 residues. Germline CDR1 and CDR2: MNHEY and SMNVEV (reference sequence). CDR3 bases: TGTGCCAGCAGCCCCACCGCAGGGAAAGGTGGCTCACCCCTCCACTTT. Protein: CASSPTAGKGGSPLHF.